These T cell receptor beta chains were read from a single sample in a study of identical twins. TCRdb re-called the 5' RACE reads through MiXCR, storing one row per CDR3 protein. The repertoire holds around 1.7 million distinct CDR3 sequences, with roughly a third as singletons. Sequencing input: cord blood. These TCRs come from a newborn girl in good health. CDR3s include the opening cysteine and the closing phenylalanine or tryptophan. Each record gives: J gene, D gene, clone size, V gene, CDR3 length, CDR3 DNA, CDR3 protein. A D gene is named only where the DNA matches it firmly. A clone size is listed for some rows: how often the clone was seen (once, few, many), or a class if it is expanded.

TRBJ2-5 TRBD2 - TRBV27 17 TGTGCCAGCAGCTCTTGGACTAGCGGGAGGGCCACGGAGACCCAGTACTTC CASSSWTSGRATETQYF
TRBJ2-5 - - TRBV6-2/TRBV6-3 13 TGTGCCGGGGGGCAGGGAGGAGGAGAGACCCAGTACTTC CAGGQGGGETQYF
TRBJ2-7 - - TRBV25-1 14 TGTGCCAGCAGGGTAGCGGATTCCTACAATGAGCAGTACTTC CASRVADSYNEQYF
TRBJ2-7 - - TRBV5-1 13 TGCGCCAGCGGCGACCGCGGCCACAATGAGCAGTACTTC CASGDRGHNEQYF
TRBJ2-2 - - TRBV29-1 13 TGCAGCGTCGACAGGAGCGGATCCGGGGAGCTGTTTTTT CSVDRSGSGELFF
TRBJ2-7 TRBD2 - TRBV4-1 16 TGCGCCAGCAGCCGAGGACTAGCGGGGAAAAGCTACGAGCAGTACTTC CASSRGLAGKSYEQYF
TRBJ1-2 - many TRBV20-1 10 TGCAGTGCGGCTAACTATGGCTACACCTTC CSAANYGYTF
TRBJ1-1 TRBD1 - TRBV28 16 TGTGCCAGCAGTGGAGGGACAGGCCCCATGAACACTGAAGCTTTCTTT CASSGGTGPMNTEAFF
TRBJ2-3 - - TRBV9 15 TGTGCCAGCAGCACCTATTCGAGGGGCACAGACACGCAGTATTTT CASSTYSRGTDTQYF
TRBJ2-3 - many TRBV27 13 TGTGCCAGCAGTTTTTCGAGCGGAGATACGCAGTATTTT CASSFSSGDTQYF
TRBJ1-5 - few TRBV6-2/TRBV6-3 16 TGTGCCAGCACTCTCGGCGGGGAGTATAGCAATCAGCCCCAGCATTTT CASTLGGEYSNQPQHF
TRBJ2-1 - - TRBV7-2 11 TGTGCCAGCAGGCTAGCGCGTGAGCAGTTCTTC CASRLAREQFF
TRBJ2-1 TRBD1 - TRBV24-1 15 TGTGCCACCAGTGACCCAAGACAGGGGGACAATGAGCAGTTCTTC CATSDPRQGDNEQFF
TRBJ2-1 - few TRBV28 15 TGTGCCAGCCACACGAGTGTTAGTTCCCACAATGAGCAGTTCTTC CASHTSVSSHNEQFF
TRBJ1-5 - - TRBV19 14 TGTGCCAGTAGTCATAAGGGGGTGGGACAGCCCCAGCATTTT CASSHKGVGQPQHF
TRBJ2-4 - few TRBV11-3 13 TGTGCCAGCAGCAAACAGGCTTCAGGGGAGCAGTACTTC CASSKQASGEQYF
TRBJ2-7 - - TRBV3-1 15 TGTGCCAGCAGCCAAGCCTATCCGCCCTCCTACGAGCAGTACTTC CASSQAYPPSYEQYF
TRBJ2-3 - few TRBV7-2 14 TGTGCCAGCAGCTTCGACAGACGCACAGATACGCAGTATTTT CASSFDRRTDTQYF
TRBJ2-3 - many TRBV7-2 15 TGTGCCAGCAGCTTCTTCCTGACAGGCACAGATACGCAGTATTTT CASSFFLTGTDTQYF
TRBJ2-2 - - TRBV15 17 TGTGCCACCAGCAGAGATCGTGAGCGGATCAACACCGGGGAGCTGTTTTTT CATSRDRERINTGELFF
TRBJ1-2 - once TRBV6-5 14 TGTGCCAGCACTAGAACAATATCTAACTATGGCTACACCTTC CASTRTISNYGYTF
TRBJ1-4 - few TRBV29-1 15 TGCAGCGTTGAAGATCAGGGCCAAGTGGTTGGAAAACTGTTTTTT CSVEDQGQVVGKLFF
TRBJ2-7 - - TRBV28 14 TGTGCCAGCAGTCCCCCGGGGGAAACCTACGAGCAGTACTTC CASSPPGETYEQYF
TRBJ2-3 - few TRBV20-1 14 TGCAGTGCTAGTCTCGGGAGCCTCCGAGATACGCAGTATTTT CSASLGSLRDTQYF
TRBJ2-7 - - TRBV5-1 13 TGCGCCAGCAGCTTGAGGTACGCGACCGAGCAGTACTTC CASSLRYATEQYF
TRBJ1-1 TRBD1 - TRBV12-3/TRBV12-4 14 TGTGCCAGCAGAAACGGACAGGGCAGCGCTGGAGCTTTCTTT CASRNGQGSAGAFF
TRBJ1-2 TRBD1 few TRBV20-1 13 TGCAGTGCTAGAGTCCCAGGGGGCTATGGCTACACCTTC CSARVPGGYGYTF
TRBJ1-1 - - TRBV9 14 TGTGCCAGCAGCGTAGCTACGGGCTACACTGAAGCTTTCTTT CASSVATGYTEAFF
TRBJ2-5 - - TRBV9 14 TGTGCCAGCAGCGTAGGGGCCGCCGAAGAGACCCAGTACTTC CASSVGAAEETQYF
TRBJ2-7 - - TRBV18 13 TGTGCCAGCTCACTCCGGGACACCTACGAGCACTACTTC CASSLRDTYEHYF
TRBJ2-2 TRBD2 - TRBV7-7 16 TGTGCTAGCAGCTTAGCGGAAATAGCGGGAGGCGGGGAGCTGTTTTTT CASSLAEIAGGGELFF
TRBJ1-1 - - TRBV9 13 TGTGCCAGCAGCGTAACGACGAACACTGAAGCTTTCTTT CASSVTTNTEAFF
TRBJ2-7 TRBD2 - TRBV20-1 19 TGCAGTGCTAGACAGGACGGAAAGGCAGTAGCGGGGGAGCACTACGAGCAGTACTTC CSARQDGKAVAGEHYEQYF
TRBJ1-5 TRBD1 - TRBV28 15 TGTGCCAGCAGTTTAAGGGCAGGGGGCGCACAGCCCCAGCATTTT CASSLRAGGAQPQHF
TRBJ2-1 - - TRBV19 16 TGTGCCAGTAGTATGAAAACAGCCCTGGGGATTAATGAGCAGTTCTTC CASSMKTALGINEQFF
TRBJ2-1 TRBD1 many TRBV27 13 TGTGCCAGCAGTCCGGACAGGGGCAATGAGCAGTTCTTC CASSPDRGNEQFF
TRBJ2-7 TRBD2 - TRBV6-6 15 TGTGCCAGCAGTTCCCCGGGGAGGGGCTCCTACGAGCAGTACTTC CASSSPGRGSYEQYF
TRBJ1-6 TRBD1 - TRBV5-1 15 TGCGCCAGCAGCTTGGAGGGACAGATAAATTCACCCCTCCACTTT CASSLEGQINSPLHF
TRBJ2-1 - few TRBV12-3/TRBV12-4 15 TGTGCCAGCAGTCCCTGGACATCTGGTAGAGTTGAGCAGTTCTTC CASSPWTSGRVEQFF
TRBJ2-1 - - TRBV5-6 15 TGTGCCAGCAGCTTGGAGGGGACAAACTACAATGAGCAGTTATTC CASSLEGTNYNEQLF
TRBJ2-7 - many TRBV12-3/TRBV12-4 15 TGTGCCAGCAGTTTTTATAGACGGGACTCCTACGAGCAGTACTTC CASSFYRRDSYEQYF
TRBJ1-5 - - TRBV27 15 TGTGCCAGCAGCCCGGTTCCTCCTAGCAATCAGCCCCAGCATTTT CASSPVPPSNQPQHF
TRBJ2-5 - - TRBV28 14 TGTGCCAGCAGTTCCCCCCAGCAAGCAGAGACCCAGTACTTC CASSSPQQAETQYF
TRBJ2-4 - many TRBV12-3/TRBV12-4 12 TGTGCCAGCCGCCTCCGGGGAAACATTCAGTACTTC CASRLRGNIQYF
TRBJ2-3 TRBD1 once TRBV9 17 TGTGCCAGCAGCGTCTTTCCGGACAGGGGGGAGACAGATACGCAGTATTTT CASSVFPDRGETDTQYF
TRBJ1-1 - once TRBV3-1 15 TGTGCCAGCAGCCACTGGACAGTTCCGAACACTGAAGCTTTCTTT CASSHWTVPNTEAFF
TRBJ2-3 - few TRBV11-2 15 TGTGCCAGCAGCGCGCGGGGCCTGAGCACAGATACGCAGTATTTT CASSARGLSTDTQYF